A single sample is the source of the 13 T cell receptor beta chains below, sequenced in a study of T cells in tuberculosis. Repertoires were generated with immunoSEQ multiplex PCR, while TCRdb's copy carries only in-frame clones and drops some. The sample includes more than 20,000 clones, approximately 92% seen only once; the top ten take roughly 14%. The sample consisted of PBMCs. Every receptor here comes from a donor between 10 and 35 years old with latent tuberculosis or without tuberculosis infection.

The V gene is TRBV6-5, the J gene TRBJ1-1; maybe TRBD1 (5 bases). The CDR3 spans 13 residues. Trimming removed 2 bases at V and 4 bases at J, with 8 bases between. The germline gives CDR1 MNHEY, CDR2 SVGAGI. The CDR3 spells CASSYGGSTEAFF. The CDR3 region has the DNA TGTGCCAGCAGTTACGGGGGGAGCACTGAAGCTTTCTTT.

J is TRBJ2-5 and V is TRBV13; D is possibly TRBD1 (6 bases). V was shortened by 2 bases and J by 2 bases, with 12 bases between the two germline ends. Per the germline V gene, CDR1 is PRHDT and CDR2 is FYEKMQ (reference sequence). CDR3 size: 15 residues. CDR3 in amino acids: CASSLRRGQQETQYF. Here the CDR3 DNA reads TGTGCCAGCAGCTTAAGGCGTGGACAGCAAGAGACCCAGTACTTC.

The V gene is TRBV7-2, the J gene TRBJ2-5, with D tentatively TRBD1 (5 bases). V was clipped by 3 bases and J by 5 bases, with 13 bases between them. The germline V gene encodes CDR1 SGHTA and CDR2 FQGNSA. The CDR3 extends over 14 amino acids. The CDR3 region has the DNA TGTGCCAGCAGCTTGCAGGGTGAGAGGGAGACCCAGTACTTC. Its protein is CASSLQGERETQYF.

The chain recombines TRBV30 with TRBJ1-4; D is unresolved. The CDR3 is 17 amino acids. The V gene's germline CDR1 is GTSNPN and CDR2 SVGIG (reference sequence). V lost 0 bases to trimming and J lost 0 bases, with 14 bases between them. In DNA form, the CDR3 reads TGTGCCTGGAGTGTACGAACAGCTAGCCCAACTAATGAAAAACTGTTTTTT. Residues: CAWSVRTASPTNEKLFF.

The gene calls are TRBV11-2 and TRBJ2-7; 8 nucleotides line up with TRBD1. Germline V gene lookup returns CDR1 SGHAT and CDR2 FQNNGV. V shed 6 bases and J 0 bases; nucleotides not matched to a gene: 7. There are 15 residues in the CDR3. The CDR3: CASRTYRGSSYEQYF. In DNA form, the CDR3 reads TGTGCCAGCAGGACATACAGGGGGAGCTCCTACGAGCAGTACTTC.

The chain links TRBV7-2 to TRBJ1-5, with D hard to call. V lost 5 bases to trimming and J lost 1 base, with 15 bases between them. The CDR3 has 16 amino acids. CDR1 and CDR2 (germline): SGHTA, FQGNSA. CDR3 DNA: TGTGCCAGCAGCCCTCAGGCACCAAGGAGCAATCAGCCCCAGCATTTT. This encodes CASSPQAPRSNQPQHF.

The gene calls are TRBV13 and TRBJ2-7; D might be TRBD2 (7 bases). Trimming took 5 bases from V and 0 from J, leaving 14 bases between them. This CDR3 contains 15 residues. The germline CDR1 and CDR2 sequences are PRHDT and FYEKMQ (reference sequence). CDR3 nucleotide sequence: TGTGCCAGCAGCCGGAGGGGGGGCCTCTCCTACGAGCAGTACTTC. Residues: CASSRRGGLSYEQYF.

The genes are TRBV7-3 and TRBJ2-3, with 8 positions matching TRBD2. Germline V lookup: CDR1 SGHTA, CDR2 FQGTGA. With 1 base clipped from V and 6 bases from J, the junction kept 6 bases outside the gene matches. CDR3 length equals 15 residues. CDR3 DNA sequence: TGTGCCAGCAGCTTAAGCGGGGGGCCGACGGATACGCAGTATTTT. The encoded protein is CASSLSGGPTDTQYF.

This clone was recorded a few times. The rearrangement links TRBV6-5 to TRBJ1-2, with 9 bases lining up with TRBD1. CDR1 is MNHEY and CDR2 is SVGAGI in the germline V gene. This CDR3 is built from 15 residues. V was pared by 2 bases and J by 4 bases, with 5 bases of the junction left unmatched. This chain's CDR3 is CASSYDGTGTYGYTF. The CDR3 nucleotides read TGTGCCAGCAGTTACGATGGGACAGGGACCTATGGCTACACCTTC.

The chain couples TRBV7-2 to TRBJ1-2, with 7 nucleotides matching TRBD1. Trimming took 5 bases from V and 7 from J; bases not matched to a gene: 7. The germline gives CDR1 SGHTA, CDR2 FQGNSA. The length of the CDR3 is 13 residues. The CDR3 sequence: CASSPQGNLGYTF. CDR3 bases: TGTGCCAGCAGCCCACAGGGGAACCTTGGCTACACCTTC.

The chain carries TRBV12-5 and TRBJ1-3; D uncertain. The ends were cut back, 0 bases at V and 3 bases at J, with 15 bases in the middle. In germline, CDR1 is LGHNT, CDR2 FRNRAP. There are 17 residues in the CDR3. CDR3 in amino acids: CASGLVLPSGFGNTIYF. CDR3 nucleotide sequence: TGTGCTAGTGGTTTGGTACTCCCTTCGGGGTTTGGAAACACCATATATTTT. The entire variable domain, with the rest obtained from reference TRBV12-5 and TRBJ1-3, is as follows: DARVTQTPRHKVTEMGQEVTMRCQPILGHNTVFWYRQTMMQGLELLAYFRNRAPLDDSGMPKDRFSAEMPDATLATLKIQPSEPRDSAVYFCASGLVLPSGFGNTIYFGEGSWLTVV.

V usage is TRBV14 and J usage is TRBJ1-6; 9 positions agree with TRBD1. Germline V gene data show CDR1 as SGHDN and CDR2 as FVKESK. The CDR3 length is 17 residues. V shed 4 bases, J shed 7 bases, and the junction held 11 bases outside the gene matches. In DNA form, the CDR3 reads TGTGCCAGCAGCCTCCTCGGGACAGGGCAAAAAAATTCACCCCTCCACTTT. Translated, it gives CASSLLGTGQKNSPLHF.

This chain joins TRBV4-1 and TRBJ2-2, with a weak D call TRBD1 (5 bases). CDR3 size: 14 residues. Trimming took 5 bases from V and 0 from J, leaving 7 bases between them. Germline assignment: CDR1 MGHRA and CDR2 YSYEKL. CDR3 bases: TGCGCCAGCAGCAAGACAGCGAACACCGGGGAGCTGTTTTTT. Its protein is CASSKTANTGELFF.